Listed here are 14 T cell receptor beta chains from one sample, sequenced in a study of blood T cell repertoires in COVID-19. Produced via immunoSEQ multiplex PCR; TCRdb's table is partial and in-frame only. This table holds roughly 100,000 clones, roughly 87% found once. The specimen sequenced was peripheral blood. These TCRs come from a woman aged 50 to 60 with COVID-19, enrolled during active disease.

The V gene is TRBV4-1, the J gene TRBJ1-2, with 9 bases identical to TRBD1. The CDR3 totals 13 residues. Trimming took 4 bases from V and 6 from J; bases not matched to a gene: 3. Germline V gene sequence: CDR1 MGHRA, CDR2 YSYEKL. Here the CDR3 DNA reads TGCGCCAGCAGCCCACAGGGGGCTAATGGCTACACCTTC. This translates into CASSPQGANGYTF.

The V gene is TRBV24-1, the J gene TRBJ2-2; D ambiguous. The V and J ends lost 0 bases and 1 base respectively, with 5 bases between them. From germline, CDR1 is KGHDR and CDR2 SFDVKD. This CDR3 contains 15 residues. The CDR3 is CATSDLSRNTGELFF. CDR3 in DNA: TGTGCCACCAGTGATTTGTCGAGGAACACCGGGGAGCTGTTTTTT.

This sequence joins TRBV27 and TRBJ1-1, with D possibly matching TRBD1 (5 bases). The CDR3 runs to 13 residues. V dropped 6 bases and J dropped 8 bases, with 16 bases sitting between them. CDR1 and CDR2 from the germline V gene are MNHEY and SMNVEV (reference sequence). The CDR3 loop is CASSLGVVAEAFF. CDR3 in DNA: TGTGCCAGCAGCCTAGGGGTTGTTGCGGAAGCTTTCTTT.

The rearrangement uses TRBV5-1 and TRBJ2-1; D is possibly TRBD1 (6 bases). The V gene lost 2 bases and the J gene lost 6 bases, with 12 bases spanning the gap. Germline CDR1 SGHRS, CDR2 YFSETQ. The CDR3 runs to 14 residues. The CDR3 protein is CASSLQGDVNEQFF. CDR3 bases: TGCGCCAGCAGCTTACAGGGAGACGTCAATGAGCAGTTCTTC.

The chain recombines TRBV1 with TRBJ2-3; TRBD2, the D gene given by the table, was not confirmed from the DNA. TRBV1 is recorded as a pseudogene. CDR3 length equals 15 residues. DNA for the CDR3: TGCACCAGCAGCCGGGGCGGGGTGAGCACAGATACGCAGTATTTT. Translation gives CTSSRGGVSTDTQYF.

The CDR3 DNA reads TGTGCCAGCAGCCAAGAACTAGCGGGGAGGGGCGGAGAGACCCAGTACTTC. This gives the protein CASSQELAGRGGETQYF. The chain carries TRBV3-1 (or the pseudogene TRBV3-2) and TRBJ2-5; 10 bases match TRBD2. V dropped 0 bases and J dropped 4; count of bases not matched to a gene: 8. The length of the CDR3 is 17 residues. CDR1 and CDR2 (germline): LGHDT, YNNKEL (reference sequence).

This chain uses TRBV2 with TRBJ1-1; no clear D. The ends were cut back, 5 bases at V and 1 base at J, with 17 bases in the middle. Germline V gene lookup returns CDR1 SNHLY and CDR2 FYNNEI. The CDR3 covers 16 residues. CDR3 loop: CASSPVFSRSNTEAFF. CDR3 sequence (DNA): TGTGCCAGCAGTCCCGTTTTCTCTCGGTCGAACACTGAAGCTTTCTTT.

The rearrangement links TRBV27 to TRBJ2-5; D is possibly TRBD1 (6 bases). V lost 4 bases and J 2 bases, leaving 14 bases between the germline ends. This CDR3 has 15 residues. Germline V gives CDR1 MNHEY, CDR2 SMNVEV (reference sequence). The CDR3 spells CASSSYHREQETQYF. The CDR3 DNA reads TGTGCCAGCAGTTCCTACCACAGGGAACAAGAGACCCAGTACTTC.

The rearrangement uses TRBV6-6 and TRBJ1-1; D remains unclear. V was shortened by 2 bases and J by 5 bases, with 6 bases between the two germline ends. The CDR3 consists of 12 residues. The V gene's germline CDR1 is MNHNY and CDR2 SVGAGI (reference sequence). CDR3 coding DNA: TGTGCCAGCAGTTACCAAGAGACTGAAGCTTTCTTT. It encodes CASSYQETEAFF.

This sequence joins TRBV19 and TRBJ2-7; 7 bases fit TRBD2. The CDR3 spans 14 residues. V was pared by 6 bases and J by 5 bases, with 10 bases of the junction left unmatched. CDR1 and CDR2 from the germline V gene are LNHDA and SQIVND (reference sequence). CDR3 DNA sequence: TGTGCCAGTAGCTACCCGGGACTAAGTCACGAGCAGTACTTC. Translation: CASSYPGLSHEQYF.

The rearrangement joins TRBV18 to TRBJ1-6, with a tentative D call TRBD1 (5 bases). The CDR3 consists of 17 residues. Germline assignment: CDR1 KGHSH and CDR2 LQKENI. Trimming removed 4 bases at V and 5 bases at J, with 18 bases between. CDR3 loop: CASSRSLAGSDNSPLHF. Here the CDR3 DNA reads TGTGCCAGCTCACGATCCTTAGCAGGGTCTGATAATTCACCCCTCCACTTT.

The rearrangement links TRBV6-2 or TRBV6-3 to TRBJ2-5; D call uncertain. Germline-derived CDR1 and CDR2 are MNHEY and SVGEGT. Trimming pared 6 bases from V and 5 bases from J, leaving 16 bases between. The CDR3 sequence is 14 residues long. DNA of the CDR3: TGTGCCAGCAGCTCCGTTGGCGGTGGGGAGACCCAGTACTTC. Translating it yields CASSSVGGGETQYF.

The chain joins TRBV24-1 to TRBJ2-5; D might be TRBD2 (6 bases). Germline V gives CDR1 KGHDR, CDR2 SFDVKD. Trimming pared 7 bases from V and 2 bases from J, leaving 16 bases between. This CDR3 contains 15 residues. Here the CDR3 DNA reads TGTGCCACCAGCCGACGGAGGGACGGGCAAGAGACCCAGTACTTC. It is translated as CATSRRRDGQETQYF.

The gene calls are TRBV9 and TRBJ2-3; possible D gene TRBD2, 6 bases. The CDR3 sequence is 14 residues long. Trimming left V 4 bases short and J 9 bases short, with 18 bases between. The germline CDR1 and CDR2 sequences are SGDLS and YYNGEE. CDR3 loop: CASSSRDSSRTQYF. CDR3 DNA sequence: TGTGCCAGCAGCAGCCGGGACTCGAGTCGGACGCAGTATTTT. Full variable domain (remainder filled in from reference TRBV9 and TRBJ2-3): DSGVTQTPKHLITATGQRVTLRCSPRSGDLSVYWYQQSLDQGLQFLIQYYNGEERAKGNILERFSAQQFPDLHSELNLSSLELGDSALYFCASSSRDSSRTQYFGPGTRLTVL.